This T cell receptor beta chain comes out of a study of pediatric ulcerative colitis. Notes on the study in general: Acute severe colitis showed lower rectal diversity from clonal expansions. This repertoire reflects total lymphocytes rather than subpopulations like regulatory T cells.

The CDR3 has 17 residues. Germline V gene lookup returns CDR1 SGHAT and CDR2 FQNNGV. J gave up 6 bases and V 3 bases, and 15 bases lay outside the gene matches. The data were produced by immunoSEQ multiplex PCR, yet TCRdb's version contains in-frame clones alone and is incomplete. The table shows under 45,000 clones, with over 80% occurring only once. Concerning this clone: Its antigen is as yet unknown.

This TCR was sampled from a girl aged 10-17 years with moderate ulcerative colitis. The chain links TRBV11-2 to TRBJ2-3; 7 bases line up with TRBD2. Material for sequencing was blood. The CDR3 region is CASSLKSGTTAVDTQYF. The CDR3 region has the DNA TGTGCCAGCAGCTTGAAATCCGGGACTACCGCCGTGGATACGCAGTATTTT.